This TCR beta chain was profiled in a study of T cells in localized non-small cell lung cancer (dated by TCRdb to about 2020). Regarding the study in general: The study examined T cell repertoires in a few hundred patients with early-stage NSCLC and compared tumors with uninvolved tumor-adjacent lungs. Of the NSCLC patients, over 120 were male and 85 to 110 were female, and the mean age was around 66 years. All 220 or so NSCLC patients in the cohort were treatment-naive and had localized lung tumors that were resected. Broad study findings and their caveats: Uninvolved tumor-adjacent lung showed the highest T cell clonality, higher than tumor, which suggests more focused antigenic responses in the uninvolved tumor-adjacent lung. Because the study design was exploratory, TCR variables were selected using unadjusted p-values without false-discovery rate correction. Longer overall survival was associated with higher blood T cell density, whereas shorter survival was associated with higher adjacent-lung clonality. A median of 57 of the top 100 tumor clones turned up in the paired uninvolved adjacent lung, and some 27 of those clones also ranked among the top 100 of that same adjacent lung. Because multi-region tumor sequencing was not done, intratumor heterogeneity could not be ruled out.

Including cysteine and phenylalanine, the CDR3 has 13 amino acids. Only CDR3 DNA remains: 39 bases, in frame from the first base. Cut back by 5 bases and 2 bases, the V and J ends lie 5 bases apart. CDR1 and CDR2 are read off the germline V gene as SGHRS and YFSETQ. At diagnosis, tumor, uninvolved tumor-adjacent lung and peripheral blood were collected and then preserved as a mix of FFPE and fresh-frozen material. For TCR repertoire profiling, blood samples were analyzed in the form of peripheral blood mononuclear cells. About this clone: The antigen it binds to is not known. Qualities for individual bases were not recorded, and no much larger clone is one base off.

TCR beta CDR3 regions were sequenced from DNA using the immunoSEQ Assay. On the authors' methods: T cell density was computed as TCR beta template counts normalized to usable DNA estimated by amplifying housekeeping genes. Richness was estimated using the preseqR package, with extrapolation to 400,000 templates for PBMC samples and to 120,000 templates for tissue samples. Clonality was taken to be one minus Pielou's evenness. Tissue-enriched TCRs were identified by differential abundance testing using productive amino-acid clonotypes, minimum total count 5 and alpha 0.1. The Jaccard Index and the Morisita Overlap Index were used to measure repertoire overlap between compartments. GLIPH clustered TCR beta CDR3s with public tetramer-defined viral CDR3s; viral motifs required at least three viral sequences plus V-gene enrichment. The table comes from immuneACCESS by way of TCRdb, which keeps in-frame sequences with V and J called. Part of the clones is missing from these tables; in studies checked, under half for an unresolved V gene and the rest for unknown reasons. D and trimming come from the DNA, and the V and J calls and clone size come from that table. A total of 75,000 to 95,000 clones appear in this sample, roughly 80% of them only once. 15% to 20% of the sample comes from the top ten.

Here the chain combines TRBV5-1 and TRBJ2-6; the D gene lacks a confident call. The source of this sequence is a man aged 40 to 75 with stage II squamous cell lung carcinoma. Sample: PBMCs, taken before any cancer treatment. The CDR3 region reads CASRAPGANVLTF. In nucleotide form, the sequence is TGCGCCAGCAGGGCCCCTGGGGCCAACGTCCTGACTTTC.